Only a few counts were recorded for the clone carrying this T cell receptor beta chain. This entry comes from a study of blood T cell repertoires in COVID-19. Study-wide context: Acute and convalescent COVID-19 specimens originated in the United States, Italy and Spain. Nucleic acid was either cDNA or gDNA, and it came from T cells, B-cell-depleted T cells, or PBMCs.

In the original processing: It was from reference gene primer amplification that nucleated cell counts were estimated. Repertoires were generated with immunoSEQ multiplex PCR, while TCRdb's copy carries only in-frame clones and drops some. D and trimming were read from the DNA, whereas the V and J calls and clone size are those reported in that table. The table records about 670,000 clones, 70% to 90% of them present only once. Germline assignment: CDR1 SGHRS and CDR2 YFSETQ. The ends were cut back, 0 bases at V and 3 bases at J, with 10 bases in the middle. The CDR3 has 14 residues. The TCR originated in a woman aged 18-29 years with acute or convalescent COVID-19. This sequence joins TRBV5-1 and TRBJ2-7; tentatively, D is TRBD1 (5 bases). Sequences were obtained from peripheral blood. The CDR3 is CASSLVGRDYEQYF. The CDR3 nucleotides are TGCGCCAGCAGCTTGGTTGGCAGGGACTACGAGCAGTACTTC.